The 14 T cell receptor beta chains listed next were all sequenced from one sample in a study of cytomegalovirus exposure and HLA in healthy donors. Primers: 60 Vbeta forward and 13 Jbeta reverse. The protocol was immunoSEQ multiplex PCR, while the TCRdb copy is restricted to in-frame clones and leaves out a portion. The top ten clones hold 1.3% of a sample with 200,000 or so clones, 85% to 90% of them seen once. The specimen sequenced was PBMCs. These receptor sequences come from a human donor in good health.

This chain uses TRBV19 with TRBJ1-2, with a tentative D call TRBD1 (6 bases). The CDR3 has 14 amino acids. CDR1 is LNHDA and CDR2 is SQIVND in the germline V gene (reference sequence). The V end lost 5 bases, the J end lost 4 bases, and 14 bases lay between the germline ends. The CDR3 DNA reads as TGTGCCAGTAGTCTGACAGGTGGTCTCTATGGCTACACCTTC. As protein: CASSLTGGLYGYTF.

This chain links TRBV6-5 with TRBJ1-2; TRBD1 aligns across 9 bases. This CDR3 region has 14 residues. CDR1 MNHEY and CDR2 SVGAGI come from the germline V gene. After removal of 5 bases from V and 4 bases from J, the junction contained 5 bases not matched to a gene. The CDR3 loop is CASSLTGGAYGYTF. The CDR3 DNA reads TGTGCCAGCAGTCTAACAGGGGGCGCCTATGGCTACACCTTC.

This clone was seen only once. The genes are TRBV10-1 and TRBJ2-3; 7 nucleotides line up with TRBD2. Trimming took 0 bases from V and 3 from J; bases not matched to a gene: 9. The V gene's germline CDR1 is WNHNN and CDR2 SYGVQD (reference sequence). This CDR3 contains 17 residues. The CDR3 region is CASSESWRGRVTDTQYF. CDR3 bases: TGCGCCAGCAGTGAGTCGTGGCGGGGGAGGGTGACAGATACGCAGTATTTT.

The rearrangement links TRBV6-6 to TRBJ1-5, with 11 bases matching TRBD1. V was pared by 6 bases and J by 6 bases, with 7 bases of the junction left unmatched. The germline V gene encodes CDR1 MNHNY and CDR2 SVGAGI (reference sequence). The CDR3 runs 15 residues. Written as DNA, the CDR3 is TGTGCCAGCAGCTTGGGACAGGGGGTTGGTCAGCCCCAGCATTTT. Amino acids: CASSLGQGVGQPQHF.

The CDR3 loop is CASSIAYSGVYNEQFF. CDR3 sequence (DNA): TGTGCCAGTAGTATAGCATATAGCGGGGTTTACAATGAGCAGTTCTTC. The J gene is TRBJ2-1, the V gene TRBV19; 8 bases fit TRBD2. There are 16 residues in the CDR3. CDR1 is LNHDA and CDR2 is SQIVND in the germline V gene (reference sequence). The trim removed 1 base at V and 4 bases at J, leaving 6 bases unmatched.

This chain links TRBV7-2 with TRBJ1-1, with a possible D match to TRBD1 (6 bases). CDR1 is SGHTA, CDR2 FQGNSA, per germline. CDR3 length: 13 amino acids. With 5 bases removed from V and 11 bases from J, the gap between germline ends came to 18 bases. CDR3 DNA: TGTGCCAGCAGCGTCAGAACTTTGGGGGCTGCTTTCTTT. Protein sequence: CASSVRTLGAAFF.

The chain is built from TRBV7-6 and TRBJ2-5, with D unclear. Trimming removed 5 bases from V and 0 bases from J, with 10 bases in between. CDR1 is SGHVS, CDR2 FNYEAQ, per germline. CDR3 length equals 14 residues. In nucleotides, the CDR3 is TGTGCCAGCAGCCCCGACTTGTACCAAGAGACCCAGTACTTC. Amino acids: CASSPDLYQETQYF.

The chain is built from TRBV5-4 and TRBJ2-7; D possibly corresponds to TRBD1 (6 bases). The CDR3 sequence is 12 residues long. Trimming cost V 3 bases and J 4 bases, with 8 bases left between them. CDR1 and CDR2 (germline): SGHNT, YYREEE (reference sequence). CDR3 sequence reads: CASSYTGYEQYF. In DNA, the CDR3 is TGTGCCAGCAGCTATACAGGGTACGAGCAGTACTTC.

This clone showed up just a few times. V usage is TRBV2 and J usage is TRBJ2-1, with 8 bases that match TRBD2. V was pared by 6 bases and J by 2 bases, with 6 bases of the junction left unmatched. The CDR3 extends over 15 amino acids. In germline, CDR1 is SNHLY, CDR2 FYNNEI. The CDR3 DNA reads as TGTGCCAGCAGATTAGCGGGATCAACCTACAATGAGCAGTTCTTC. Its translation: CASRLAGSTYNEQFF.

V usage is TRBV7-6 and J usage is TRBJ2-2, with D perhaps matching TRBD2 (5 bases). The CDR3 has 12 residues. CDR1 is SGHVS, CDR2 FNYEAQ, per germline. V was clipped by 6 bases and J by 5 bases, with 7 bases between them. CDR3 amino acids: CASSRGTGELFF. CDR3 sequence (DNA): TGTGCCAGCAGTAGAGGGACCGGGGAGCTGTTTTTT.

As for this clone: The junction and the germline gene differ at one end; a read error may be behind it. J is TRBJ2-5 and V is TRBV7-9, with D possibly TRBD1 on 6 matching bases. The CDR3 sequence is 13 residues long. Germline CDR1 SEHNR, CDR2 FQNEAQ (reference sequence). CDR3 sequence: CSSEQGPTETQYF. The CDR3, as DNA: TGTTCCAGCGAACAGGGACCAACGGAGACCCAGTACTTC.

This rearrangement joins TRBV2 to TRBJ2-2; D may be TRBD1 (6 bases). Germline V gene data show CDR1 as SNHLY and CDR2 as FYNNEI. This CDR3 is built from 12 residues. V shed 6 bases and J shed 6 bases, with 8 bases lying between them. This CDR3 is CASSQGSGELFF. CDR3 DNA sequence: TGTGCCAGCAGCCAGGGGTCCGGGGAGCTGTTTTTT.

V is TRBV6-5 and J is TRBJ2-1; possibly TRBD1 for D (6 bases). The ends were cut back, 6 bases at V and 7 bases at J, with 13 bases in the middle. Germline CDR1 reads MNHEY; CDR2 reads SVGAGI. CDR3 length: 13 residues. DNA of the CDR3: TGTGCCAGCAGCACGCAGGGGATTAATGAGCAGTTCTTC. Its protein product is CASSTQGINEQFF.

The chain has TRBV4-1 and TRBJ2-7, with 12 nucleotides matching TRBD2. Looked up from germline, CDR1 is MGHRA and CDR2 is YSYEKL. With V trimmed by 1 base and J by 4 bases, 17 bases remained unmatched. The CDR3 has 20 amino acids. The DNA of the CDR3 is TGCGCCAGCAGCCAAGCCCGACTAGCGGGAGCGGTGGCAGCTTGGTACGAGCAGTACTTC. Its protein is CASSQARLAGAVAAWYEQYF.